Sequencing of this T cell receptor beta chain was carried out in a study of cytomegalovirus exposure and HLA in healthy donors (dated by TCRdb to about 2017). The study in broad terms: According to an earlier analysis of several hundred of the donors, some 180 million T cells yielded roughly 110 million unique TCR beta sequences and about 300 Gb of sequence data. A separate validation cohort of roughly 110 different subjects was used in addition to the approximately 700-subject first cohort. Donor age, sex, ethnicity and CMV serostatus were compiled alongside the repertoire data. To decide whether each TCR beta V gene segment behaved as functional or pseudogenic, an earlier analysis of some 570 of the donors relied on high-throughput TCR beta sequencing. HLA typing included class I and class II loci at four-digit resolution. Four to six DR-DQ haplotypes were handled as single units for association and clustering, since linkage in the cohort was strong. Rather than using new phenotypic data, the later analysis identified candidate immune exposures from TCR beta sequences and from how often those sequences occurred across donors. The number of donors typed differed by locus, with 629-630 for A, B, C, DRB1 and DQB1, more than 500 for DQA1, 606 for DPA1, and some 440 for DPB1. The aim of the study was to test whether cataloging public T cell receptors could identify signatures of past pathogen exposure. On average, over 200,000 unique TCR beta nucleotide sequences were sequenced per donor among more than 350 genotyped donors of the cohort, with approximately 18% of those sequences being non-productive. An early release that covered 640 HLA-typed donors contained approximately 320 gigabases of sequencing data and roughly 84 million unique TCR sequences. The study used immunosequencing to profile the T cell repertoires of approximately 650 subjects and linked those repertoires to cytomegalovirus serostatus. Every discovery cohort repertoire had been produced on one sequencing platform. Among the roughly 410 genotyped donors, approximately 82% belonged to the genetic ancestry cluster associated with self-reported Caucasian donors. High-throughput TCR immunosequencing, statistical association of individual TCRs with disease status, and machine learning were combined to predict cytomegalovirus infection status. A later genetic analysis took genome-wide SNP genotypes for about three fifths of the roughly 670 donors and used that subset as a discovery cohort. In a later analysis, previously published TCR beta repertoires from about 670 donors were re-analyzed and high-resolution HLA genotyping was added so that TCR occurrence patterns could be studied.

Receptors were amplified or captured by the immunoSEQ multiplex PCR assay. For the multiplex PCR, a mixture combining 60 forward primers for TCR Vbeta segments and 13 reverse primers for TCR Jbeta segments was used. The CDR3 region of rearranged TCR beta genes was amplified from genomic DNA by a multiplex PCR assay. On the Illumina HiSeq System, the amplified TCR beta libraries were sequenced as 87-base-pair reads. The study's own analysis went as follows. Across the 700 or so repertoires, a later analysis counted tens of millions of unique TCR beta chains, around 10 million of which were shared by at least two donors. To remove PCR and sequencing errors, raw reads were error-corrected and collapsed into unique sequences using a nearest-neighbor algorithm that merged closely related sequences. CDR3 sequences were aligned to IMGT reference sequences to assign V, D and J gene segments. For a sequence to be retained, a match of at least six nucleotides was required to both a V gene segment and a J gene segment. Rearrangements were classified as productive when the CDR3 lacked stop codons and remained in frame with V and J, and all other rearrangements were classified as non-productive. Following IMGT convention, CDR3 was defined as the stretch from the second conserved V-encoded cysteine to the conserved J-encoded phenylalanine. The earlier analysis of roughly 590 of the donors excluded any sequence lacking an unambiguous match to a single V gene segment. An earlier analysis of 500 to 600 of the donors classified V segments as functional when productive rearrangements were above 56.7% and as segregating when the standard deviation between donors was above 5%. A statistical classification framework was built for diagnosing cytomegalovirus status from the catalog of TCR beta chain sequences. A later analysis assigned V and J genes by comparing TCR nucleotide sequences with IMGT/GENE-DB human TR gene sequences. In a later analysis, CDR3 sequences and most-parsimonious VDJ recombination scenarios were assigned using the TCRdist pipeline. A later analysis defined each TCR beta chain by its CDR3 amino acid sequence plus V-gene family, and excluded reads lacking a unique V-gene family. In a later analysis, approximately 590 highly shared, low-generation-probability nucleotide sequences were removed to address suspected cross-contamination and a sequencing artifact. In a later analysis, a clonal expansion index for each public chain was calculated from normalized within-repertoire ranks of inferred template counts. In a later analysis, generation probabilities were computed with a VDJ recombination model fitted to out-of-frame rearrangements, and the resulting probabilities were checked against IGoR. In a later analysis, hypergeometric tests were used to score TCR-TCR, TCR-HLA and TCR-CMV co-occurrence, with a repertoire-size bias correction applied to TCR pairs. In a later analysis, false discovery rates were estimated by permuting HLA or CMV assignments 20 times. In a later analysis, co-occurring TCRs were grouped using DBSCAN, and TCRdist sequence similarity was added for clustering within HLA-allele-positive subsets. Repertoires with fewer than 30,000 or more than 120,000 public chains were left out of co-occurrence clustering, as were four to six repertoires with anomalous nucleotide sharing. The table was pulled from immuneACCESS by TCRdb, which kept in-frame rearrangements only. Such tables lose some clones; where checked, under half of the loss comes from unresolved V genes, and the rest has no known cause. D and trimming were read from the DNA, whereas the V and J calls and clone size are those reported in that table. The sample table contains about 140,000 clones; only one count was recorded for about 75% of them. The ten largest clones add up to around 11% of the sample.

What the research found in general, with its limitations: The presence/absence analyses assumed that sequencing depth was roughly uniform across donors, and that assumption may not be true. The cohort was sequenced for TCR beta chains only, and without alpha or paired-chain data the features that could be detected were limited. An earlier analysis of some 560 of the donors showed that most TCR beta V segments appeared in productive rearrangements either about 87% or about 30% of the time, which broadly matched IMGT annotations. Because the 87-base-pair reads could not distinguish some IMGT-functional V segments, including TRBV6-2 and TRBV6-3, those segments were excluded. Most TCR sequences were observed very rarely across donors, whereas some public TCRs were present in many individuals. Compared with the approximately 670-donor mean, donors in an Asian-associated ancestry cluster had fewer N-insertions in productive TCRs, according to a later genetic analysis. When HLA alleles, especially DR and DQ, strongly co-occurred, attributing TCR associations to individual alleles was difficult. Because counts were too low, about 17 rarely observed V segments, including chromosome 9 orphons, were excluded from the earlier analysis of around 640 of the donors. According to a later analysis, TCR association rates differed among HLA loci, with DRB1 alleles showing the most associated TCRs and HLA-C alleles showing the fewest. A cluster of highly shared sequence variants was judged likely to be a technical artifact of the sequencing pipeline. A later analysis found that most CMV-associated TCR beta chains appeared HLA-restricted, with HLA associations seemingly driven largely by CMV exposure. It was suggested by the authors that the approach could potentially be generalized to other disease states and immunological phenotypes. CMV serostatus was the only immune exposure information available for the cohort. The study listed 170 or so TCR beta chains as associated with cytomegalovirus. Specific HLA alleles were associated with 15,000 to 20,000 TCR beta sequences at a false discovery rate of 0.05 in a later analysis. A further reported finding was that TCR beta sequences accurately predicted the HLA-A and HLA-B alleles for most subjects in the first cohort. Correlated functional status among segregating V segments might be attributable to linkage disequilibrium, but an unknown experimental factor could not be ruled out. In vitro tests confirmed that a few of the cytomegalovirus-associated TCR beta chains recognize cytomegalovirus antigens. A later analysis reported that several top co-occurrence clusters appeared linked to parvovirus B19, influenza, CMV and Epstein-Barr virus. The classifier was reported to diagnose cytomegalovirus status with high specificity and sensitivity in both the original cohort and the validation cohort. HLA typing was unavailable for some donors at each locus, so association tests used only the typed subset. A later genetic analysis associated a missense DCLRE1C variant with V-gene and J-gene trimming of TCR beta chains, and an independent cohort replicated the association. In a later analysis, HLA-associated TCR beta chains showed more clonal expansion and lower generation probabilities than non-associated chains that were equally common.

V is shortened by 1 base, J by 7 bases, and the region joining them spans 5 bases. The germline V gene (reference sequence) sets CDR1 to SEHNR and CDR2 to FQNEAQ. The CDR3 sequence holds 12 residues, the cysteine and phenylalanine included. Only the CDR3 region is kept as DNA, spanning 36 bases read in frame from base 1. This clone was detected only a few times. Its antigen is currently not known. Per-base qualities were not stored, and no clone one base away is much larger. The cohort was made up of roughly 670 healthy bone marrow donors. Cohort members were all nominally healthy when sampled, although unrecorded immune exposures were likely present. The donor was CMV seropositive and was included in the group of 300 or so seropositive cohort members. Every donor gave a peripheral blood sample, and the peripheral blood mononuclear cells from that sample were used for TCR beta sequencing. Genomic DNA extraction from the blood cell samples was performed with the Qiagen DNeasy Blood Extraction Kit.

The rearranged segments are TRBV7-9 and TRBJ2-1; the D gene assignment is ambiguous. Sequences were obtained from PBMCs. The receptor was derived from a man aged 18 to 30 in good health and CMV-seropositive. The nucleotides are TGTGCCAGCAGCTTAGTAGTGAATGAGCAGTTCTTC. This yields the protein CASSLVVNEQFF.